This is a list of T cell receptor beta chains from one sample in a study of Tregs in tolerant kidney transplant recipients. The data were produced by immunoSEQ multiplex PCR, yet TCRdb's version contains in-frame clones alone and is incomplete. The sample yields fewer than 45,000 clones, around 95% seen once. These receptors lack a known antigen. The specimen was Tregs from blood cultured with allogeneic cells. The receptors were gathered from a human donor in good health. The CDR3 runs from the conserved cysteine through the conserved F or W. A D gene is named only where the DNA matches it firmly. For some rows the clone size is stated as once, few or many, or as a class when expanded; others skip it.

TRBJ1-2 TRBV2 NA NA CASSEMAYGYTF TGTGCCAGCAGTGAAATGGCCTATGGCTACACCTTC
TRBJ2-1 TRBV5-1 NA TRBD2 CASSAPTSGGPGDNEQFF TGCGCCAGCAGCGCCCCGACTAGCGGGGGGCCGGGGGACAATGAGCAGTTCTTC
TRBJ2-1 TRBV19 NA TRBD1 CASSRPGTGRYNEQFF TGTGCCAGTAGCCGCCCGGGGACAGGACGATACAATGAGCAGTTCTTC
TRBJ2-7 TRBV7-6 NA NA CASSLDVGPYEQYF TGTGCCAGCAGCTTAGACGTGGGGCCCTACGAGCAGTACTTC
TRBJ2-7 TRBV18 NA TRBD1 CASSRNDRGARSLYEQYF TGTGCCAGCTCACGGAATGACAGGGGCGCACGGAGCTTATACGAGCAGTACTTC
TRBJ2-1 TRBV7-3 NA NA CASSRDTYNEQFF TGTGCCAGCAGCCGGGACACTTACAATGAGCAGTTCTTC
TRBJ1-1 TRBV6-5 NA NA CASSPRTGAEAFF TGTGCCAGCAGTCCACGGACGGGGGCTGAAGCTTTCTTT
TRBJ2-5 TRBV11-2 NA TRBD1 CASSLAVEGAGETQYF TGTGCCAGCAGCTTAGCCGTAGAGGGGGCGGGAGAGACCCAGTACTTC
TRBJ1-4 TRBV11-2 NA NA CASSTFTGLLEKLFF TGTGCCAGCAGTACCTTTACGGGTCTACTTGAAAAACTGTTTTTT
TRBJ1-4 TRBV6-6 once NA CASSRRTPNEKLFF TGTGCCAGCAGTCGACGTACACCTAATGAAAAACTGTTTTTT
TRBJ2-3 TRBV10-2 NA TRBD2 CASSELSSGYTQYF TGCGCCAGCAGTGAGTTGTCTAGCGGTTATACGCAGTATTTT
TRBJ2-3 TRBV6-6 NA TRBD1 CASSYRTGRSDTQYF TGTGCCAGCAGTTACCGGACAGGGCGGTCAGATACGCAGTATTTT
TRBJ1-4 TRBV6-6 NA NA CASSFRQREKLFF TGTGCCAGCAGTTTCAGGCAGAGGGAAAAACTGTTTTTT
TRBJ2-2 TRBV29-1 NA TRBD2 CSAGLANTGELFF TGCAGCGCAGGACTAGCGAACACCGGGGAGCTGTTTTTT
TRBJ1-6 TRBV4-2 NA TRBD1 CASSLTRQGYSPLHF TGTGCCAGCAGCCTCACCAGACAGGGCTATTCACCCCTCCACTTT
TRBJ1-4 TRBV7-8 once NA CASRRGANEKLFF TGTGCCAGCAGAAGGGGGGCTAATGAAAAACTGTTTTTT
TRBJ2-7 TRBV4-1 NA TRBD2 CASSPEGLAGGGTYEQYF TGCGCCAGCAGCCCAGAAGGACTAGCGGGAGGAGGTACCTACGAGCAGTACTTC
TRBJ2-5 TRBV4-2 NA NA CASSQTYWKETQYF TGTGCCAGCAGCCAGACCTACTGGAAAGAGACCCAGTACTTC
TRBJ1-2 TRBV6-5 NA NA CASSYYSGYGYTF TGTGCCAGCAGTTACTACTCGGGGTATGGCTACACCTTC
TRBJ1-1 TRBV14 NA NA CASSQVFRGNTEAFF TGTGCCAGCAGCCAAGTGTTCAGGGGGAACACTGAAGCTTTCTTT
TRBJ2-1 TRBV27 once TRBD2 CASRPPPQLAGGYNEQFF TGTGCCAGCAGGCCACCTCCTCAACTAGCGGGTGGTTACAATGAGCAGTTCTTC
TRBJ1-1 TRBV6-1 NA TRBD1 CASRGRGRGNTEAFF TGTGCCAGCAGGGGGAGGGGGCGCGGGAACACTGAAGCTTTCTTT
TRBJ2-1 TRBV6-4 NA TRBD2 CASSVEGGPYEQFF TGTGCCAGCAGTGTTGAGGGAGGGCCGTATGAGCAGTTCTTC
TRBJ1-4 TRBV7-2 NA TRBD1 CASSLTSQGAVFF TGTGCCAGCAGCTTAACAAGTCAGGGGGCAGTGTTTTTT